This TCR beta chain was captured in a study of T-cell reconstitution after alpha-beta-depleted transplantation in children. Study-wide results and limits: When one year had passed after transplant, most T-cell counts and diversity came from newly produced T cells. By about two months after transplant, alpha-beta T cells reportedly arose from several hundred graft clones that had expanded.

Ten or more counts support this clonotype. The antigen remains undetermined. This sample's TCRbeta library carried unique molecular identifier barcodes. MiXCR, applied by TCRdb to the PCR reads, yields one record per CDR3 protein. Here the sample spans approximately 300,000 distinct CDR3 sequences, about 9.4% being singletons. This clonotype was sampled from a boy younger than two with acute myeloid leukemia, due to receive a stem cell transplant. The specimen comprised PBMCs, sampled before TCRalphabeta/CD19-depleted stem cell transplant.

CDR3 protein: CSANRQKLYNEQFF. Here the CDR3 DNA reads TGCAGTGCAAACCGACAGAAACTCTACAATGAGCAGTTCTTC. The V gene is TRBV20-1, the J gene TRBJ2-1; weak D call: TRBD1 (5 bases). V was pared by 6 bases and J by 3 bases, with 15 bases between. The CDR3 is 14 amino acids. Germline CDR1 DFQATT, CDR2 SNEGSKA (reference sequence).